This TCR beta chain was sequenced for a study of T cell clones after liver transplantation. CDR3 length: 14 amino acids. V lost 4 bases to trimming and J lost 10 bases; unmatched junction nucleotides: 3. The germline V gene has CDR1 SGDLS and CDR2 YYNGEE. In its sample, this clone ranks as hyperexpanded. Generated by immunoSEQ multiplex PCR, the TCRdb table keeps only in-frame clones and is missing some. The sample has approximately 8,800 clones; roughly 79% are singletons. This TCR came from a human donor who received a liver transplant. The specimen was CD8+ T cells from blood, collected before liver transplant. V gene TRBV9 combines with J gene TRBJ2-1; 15 bases map to TRBD2. This CDR3 is CASSPGLAGGEQFF. CDR3 nucleotides: TGTGCCAGCAGCCCCGGACTAGCGGGAGGGGAGCAGTTCTTC. Using reference TRBV9 and TRBJ2-1 for the parts outside the CDR3, the full variable domain is DSGVTQTPKHLITATGQRVTLRCSPRSGDLSVYWYQQSLDQGLQFLIQYYNGEERAKGNILERFSAQQFPDLHSELNLSSLELGDSALYFCASSPGLAGGEQFFGPGTRLTVL.